These 8 T cell receptor beta chains originate from one sample sequenced in a study of T cells in Graves' hyperthyroidism and ophthalmopathy. Template material for amplifying TCR beta CDR3 regions consisted of RNA transcripts. The primer set for the first-round RT-PCR of the TCR CDR3 was HTBI. TCRdb called the multiplex PCR reads again in MiXCR, with one record for every CDR3 protein. The repertoire holds over 300,000 distinct CDR3 sequences, around 13% seen once, with 30% to 40% in the top ten. Source material: blood. The receptors were gathered from a middle-aged woman with Graves' ophthalmopathy.

This rearrangement joins TRBV18 to TRBJ2-7, with TRBD1 matching over 8 bases. Germline values: CDR1 KGHSH, CDR2 LQKENI. The CDR3 has 15 amino acids. V trimming: 6 bases; J trimming: 2 bases; junction bases outside the gene matches: 9. This chain's CDR3 is CASSPRQGPTYEQYF. The CDR3 bases are TGTGCCAGCTCGCCTCGACAGGGGCCGACCTACGAGCAGTACTTC. Full variable domain (remainder filled in from reference TRBV18 and TRBJ2-7): NAGVMQNPRHLVRRRGQEARLRCSPMKGHSHVYWYRQLPEEGLKFMVYLQKENIIDESGMPKERFSAEFPKEGPSILRIQQVVRGDSAAYFCASSPRQGPTYEQYFGPGTRLTVT.

The chain recombines TRBV5-5 with TRBJ1-6, with D possibly TRBD1 on 5 matching bases. Germline V gene sequence: CDR1 SGHKS, CDR2 YYEKEE (reference sequence). The ends were cut back, 4 bases at V and 6 bases at J, with 14 bases in the middle. The CDR3 totals 15 residues. The chain's CDR3 is CASSQPTASNSPLHF. The CDR3 nucleotides are TGTGCCAGCAGCCAACCGACAGCGAGTAATTCACCCCTCCACTTT.

This chain joins TRBV18 and TRBJ1-2, with D unresolved. This CDR3 is built from 16 residues. The germline CDR1 and CDR2 sequences are KGHSH and LQKENI. Between the trimmed V and J ends, which lost 3 bases and 0 bases, there was a span of 14 bases. The chain's CDR3 is CASSPDHTSSNYGYTF. Here the CDR3 DNA reads TGTGCCAGCTCACCCGACCACACTTCCTCTAACTATGGCTACACCTTC.

J is TRBJ1-2 and V is TRBV15; 7 bases line up with TRBD1. V shed 3 bases and J 8 bases; nucleotides not matched to a gene: 6. From germline, CDR1 is LNHNV and CDR2 YYDKDF (reference sequence). This CDR3 is 13 amino acids long. In DNA form, the CDR3 reads TGTGCCACCAGCAGCCAGGGGGGATCCGGCTACACCTTC. Translating gives CATSSQGGSGYTF.

The DNA of the CDR3 is TGTGCCAGCAGCCAAGATGGTAGGGGCGGGGAGCTGTTTTTT. Translated: CASSQDGRGGELFF. The chain combines TRBV11-3 with TRBJ2-2; D is possibly TRBD1 (5 bases). Germline V gives CDR1 SGHNT, CDR2 YENEEA. CDR3 size: 14 residues. Trimming took off 5 bases at V and 7 bases at J, with 14 bases between the two ends.

In its sample, this clonotype was seen many times. The J gene is TRBJ2-7, the V gene TRBV10-2; 7 bases align to TRBD2. Germline V gives CDR1 WSHSY, CDR2 SAAADI. This CDR3 spans 17 amino acids. The trim removed 3 bases at V and 3 bases at J, leaving 14 bases unmatched. The CDR3 bases are TGCGCCAGCAGTGACTACGCTATAAGCGGGACCCGCTACGAGCAGTACTTC. Amino acids: CASSDYAISGTRYEQYF.

This clonotype was picked up a small number of times. The V and J genes are TRBV6-2 or TRBV6-3 and TRBJ2-1; 11 bases align to TRBD2. The germline V gene has CDR1 MNHEY and CDR2 SVGEGT. The CDR3 has 21 amino acids. With 2 bases clipped from V and 9 bases from J, the junction kept 24 bases outside the gene matches. CDR3 region: CASSYQTSGTTILGLIPEQFF. The CDR3, as DNA: TGTGCCAGCAGTTACCAGACTAGCGGGACCACAATTCTCGGATTGATTCCTGAGCAGTTCTTC.

Concerning this clonotype itself: A read error may be the cause here, since a much bigger clone is one base away. The CDR3 spells CSVTAGTGVDTQYF. As DNA, the CDR3 is TGCAGCGTTACCGCCGGGACGGGCGTGGATACGCAGTATTTT. This chain joins TRBV29-1 and TRBJ2-3, with D perhaps assigned TRBD1 or TRBD2 (5 bases each). Germline CDR1 reads SQVTM; CDR2 reads ANQGSEA. The CDR3 covers 14 residues. The V end was cut by 5 bases, the J end by 6 bases, with 18 bases between.